The source of this T cell receptor beta chain is a study of cytomegalovirus exposure and HLA in healthy donors. This CDR3 spans 14 amino acids. The PCR used 60 Vbeta and 13 Jbeta primers. Clones were read by immunoSEQ multiplex PCR, and TCRdb kept only the in-frame ones, dropping some. This table holds 180,000 or so clones. Concerning this clone: Its antigen remains unknown.

Study-wide results and limits: In a later analysis, HLA-associated TCR beta chains were more clonally expanded than equally common others.

The donors were healthy bone marrow donors. This clonotype was sampled from a boy aged 5-17 years in good health and CMV-seronegative. The sample comprised PBMCs. The chain combines TRBV7-5 with TRBJ2-1; the table gives TRBD2 as D, unverified against the DNA. TRBV7-5 constitutes a pseudogene. CDR3 protein: CVRSLLAGHNEQFF. DNA for the CDR3: TGTGTCAGAAGCTTACTAGCGGGGCACAATGAGCAGTTCTTC.